The 20 T cell receptor beta chains listed next were all sequenced from one sample in a study of blood T cell repertoires in COVID-19. The repertoire was sequenced with immunoSEQ multiplex PCR; TCRdb's copy has only in-frame clones and lacks some. The sample yields about 270,000 clones, about 85% seen once. Sequenced input: peripheral blood. These receptors were obtained from a human donor in a cohort sampled during active COVID-19.

The CDR3 is CASSYLPVSGTQYF. The CDR3 DNA follows: TGTGCCAGCAGTTACTTACCCGTCAGTGGGACCCAGTACTTC. The rearrangement joins TRBV6-5 to TRBJ2-5; no definite D call. Trimming pared 1 base from V and 7 bases from J, leaving 13 bases between. Germline V gene data show CDR1 as MNHEY and CDR2 as SVGAGI. The CDR3 is 14 amino acids.

The chain joins TRBV18 to TRBJ2-2, with D possibly being TRBD2 (5 bases). Germline values: CDR1 KGHSH, CDR2 LQKENI. V gave up 2 bases and J gave up 5 bases, with 15 bases separating them. The CDR3 extends over 16 amino acids. In nucleotides, the CDR3 is TGTGCCAGCTCACCATCGAGGCTAGCCCTGACCGGGGAGCTGTTTTTT. It yields the protein CASSPSRLALTGELFF.

The chain recombines TRBV20-1 with TRBJ2-7; tentative D call: TRBD1 (5 bases). CDR3 length: 10 residues. Trimming took off 5 bases at V and 5 bases at J, with 7 bases between the two ends. Per the germline V gene, CDR1 is DFQATT and CDR2 is SNEGSKA (reference sequence). The CDR3 coding sequence is TGCAGTGCTGGACATCACGAGCAGTACTTC. It is translated as CSAGHHEQYF.

V is TRBV19 and J is TRBJ2-3; 9 nucleotides line up with TRBD1. This CDR3 has 14 residues. Germline CDR1 reads LNHDA; CDR2 reads SQIVND (reference sequence). The ends lost 6 bases at V and 3 bases at J; junction bases unmatched: 4. The CDR3 region is CASRDRGRTDTQYF. The DNA of the CDR3 is TGTGCCAGTAGGGACAGGGGTAGGACAGATACGCAGTATTTT. Complete variable domain (other parts from reference TRBV19 and TRBJ2-3): DGGITQSPKYLFRKEGQNVTLSCEQNLNHDAMYWYRQDPGQGLRLIYYSQIVNDFQKGDIAEGYSVSREKKESFPLTVTSAQKNPTAFYLCASRDRGRTDTQYFGPGTRLTVL.

The chain is built from TRBV4-3 and TRBJ2-1, with TRBD2 matching over 11 bases. Per germline, CDR1 LGHNA and CDR2 YSLEER. The J segment lost 0 bases and the V segment lost 1 base, leaving 11 bases of the junction unmatched. The CDR3 consists of 20 residues. The CDR3 DNA follows: TGCGCCAGCAGCCAAGTGCTAGCGGGAGGAACCTATGCCTCCTACAATGAGCAGTTCTTC. Translating it yields CASSQVLAGGTYASYNEQFF.

This clone occurred once. This chain joins TRBV11-2 and TRBJ2-1; no clear D. Germline V CDR1 and CDR2: SGHAT, FQNNGV. V dropped 2 bases and J dropped 7 bases, with 3 bases sitting between them. The CDR3 totals 11 residues. CDR3 amino acids: CASSLPNEQFF. CDR3 in DNA: TGTGCCAGCAGCTTACCGAATGAGCAGTTCTTC.

The rearrangement links TRBV29-1 to TRBJ1-1; D is possibly TRBD1 (5 bases). The CDR3 length is 14 residues. V lost 4 bases, J lost 5 bases, and 17 bases lay in between. Germline CDR1 SQVTM, CDR2 ANQGSEA. This CDR3 reads CSVVGPGLGTEAFF. The CDR3 DNA reads as TGCAGCGTTGTTGGGCCAGGGTTAGGGACTGAAGCTTTCTTT. The full variable domain, rest sourced from reference TRBV29-1 and TRBJ1-1, is SAVISQKPSRDICQRGTSLTIQCQVDSQVTMMFWYRQQPGQSLTLIATANQGSEATYESGFVIDKFPISRPNLTFSTLTVSNMSPEDSSIYLCSVVGPGLGTEAFFGQGTRLTVV.

CDR3 sequence (DNA): TGTGCCAGCAGCTTAATTTCCCGGGAGGCCCCCTACGAGCAGTACTTC. Its protein product is CASSLISREAPYEQYF. The gene calls are TRBV7-3 and TRBJ2-7; 7 positions match TRBD2. In germline, CDR1 is SGHTA, CDR2 FQGTGA. Trimming cost V 1 base and J 2 bases; bases outside gene matches: 8. There are 16 residues in the CDR3.

The chain employs TRBV9 and TRBJ1-4; maybe TRBD1 (5 bases). V shed 1 base and J shed 7 bases, with 11 bases lying between them. Germline V gives CDR1 SGDLS, CDR2 YYNGEE. The CDR3 spans 14 residues. The CDR3 protein is CASSVTSGGEKLFF. CDR3 in DNA: TGTGCCAGCAGCGTAACGTCGGGGGGTGAAAAACTGTTTTTT.

The chain employs TRBV5-1 and TRBJ2-1, with 8 bases identical to TRBD2. Looked up from germline, CDR1 is SGHRS and CDR2 is YFSETQ. The V and J ends lost 5 bases and 6 bases, in that order; junction bases with no gene match: 25. This CDR3 has 20 amino acids. CDR3 loop: CASSRSNAGGFFELGNEQFF. The CDR3 nucleotides are TGCGCCAGCAGTCGATCCAACGCGGGAGGTTTTTTCGAGTTGGGCAATGAGCAGTTCTTC.

The CDR3 here is CASSPTGTSGRTGELFF. CDR3 DNA sequence: TGTGCCAGCAGCCCGACCGGGACTAGCGGGAGGACCGGGGAGCTGTTTTTT. The chain is built from TRBV7-2 and TRBJ2-2; the match to TRBD2 covers 15 bases. The J segment lost 5 bases and the V segment lost 5 bases, leaving 6 bases of the junction unmatched. This CDR3 has 17 amino acids. Per the germline V gene, CDR1 is SGHTA and CDR2 is FQGNSA.

The V gene is TRBV6-5, the J gene TRBJ2-7, with D possibly matching TRBD1 (5 bases). The CDR3 runs 13 residues. Germline V gene lookup returns CDR1 MNHEY and CDR2 SVGAGI. Trimming removed 7 bases from V and 3 bases from J, with 13 bases in between. CDR3 amino acids: CASTPGKVYEQYF. The CDR3 DNA is TGTGCCAGCACCCCAGGGAAAGTCTACGAGCAGTACTTC.

CDR3 coding DNA: TGTGCCAGCAGCTTAAGAGCGGGACGATTCACAGATACGCAGTATTTT. It specifies CASSLRAGRFTDTQYF. The chain uses TRBV7-2 and TRBJ2-3; 7 bases are shared with TRBD2. The CDR3 consists of 16 residues. Germline lookup yields CDR1 SGHTA and CDR2 FQGNSA. V lost 2 bases and J lost 2; bases outside the gene matches: 7. Combining the CDR3 with reference TRBV7-2 and TRBJ2-3 gives the whole variable domain GAGVSQSPSNKVTEKGKDVELRCDPISGHTALYWYRQSLGQGLEFLIYFQGNSAPDKSGLPSDRFSAERTGGSVSTLTIQRTQQEDSAVYLCASSLRAGRFTDTQYFGPGTRLTVL.

The chain uses TRBV7-2 and TRBJ2-2, with D unresolved. Trimming took 2 bases from V and 4 from J, leaving 5 bases between them. CDR1 is SGHTA and CDR2 is FQGNSA in the germline V gene. The CDR3 has 13 residues. CDR3 region: CASSLSFTGELFF. Written as DNA, the CDR3 is TGTGCCAGCAGCTTATCCTTCACCGGGGAGCTGTTTTTT.

The J gene is TRBJ2-2, the V gene TRBV7-8, with TRBD1 matching 8 bases. Germline CDR1 SGHVS, CDR2 FQNEAQ. This CDR3 contains 15 residues. J lost 7 bases, V lost 1 base, and 5 bases had no gene match. The CDR3 loop reads CASSLDGTGVGELFF. The CDR3 coding sequence is TGTGCCAGCAGCTTAGATGGGACAGGCGTCGGGGAGCTGTTTTTT.

The chain has TRBV4-1 and TRBJ2-7, with D tentatively TRBD1 (5 bases). V dropped 1 base and J dropped 2 bases, with 6 bases sitting between them. This CDR3 is built from 13 residues. Per germline, CDR1 MGHRA and CDR2 YSYEKL. The CDR3 bases are TGCGCCAGCAGCCAAGCACAGGCCTACGAGCAGTACTTC. Translating gives CASSQAQAYEQYF.

This sequence joins TRBV28 and TRBJ2-7, with 11 bases fitting TRBD2. CDR1 and CDR2 (germline): MDHEN, SYDVKM. This CDR3 region has 19 residues. After removal of 4 bases from V and 7 bases from J, the junction contained 21 bases not matched to a gene. The CDR3 sequence is CASSSALGGTSGPAREQYF. The CDR3 DNA reads as TGTGCCAGCAGTTCGGCCCTAGGGGGGACTAGCGGCCCGGCGAGAGAGCAGTACTTC.

The V and J genes are TRBV5-4 and TRBJ2-1; D perhaps matches TRBD2 (5 bases). V lost 6 bases, J lost 0 bases, and 10 bases lay in between. Germline V CDR1 and CDR2: SGHNT, YYREEE (reference sequence). The CDR3 covers 14 residues. CDR3 sequence (DNA): TGTGCCAGCACGGTTGGAGGCTCCTACAATGAGCAGTTCTTC. Translating gives CASTVGGSYNEQFF.

The CDR3 loop reads CASREWAIDNTEAFF. DNA for the CDR3: TGTGCCAGCCGAGAGTGGGCGATCGACAACACTGAAGCTTTCTTT. The gene calls are TRBV2 and TRBJ1-1; D not resolved. This CDR3 has 15 residues. Trimming left V 8 bases short and J 2 bases short, with 18 bases between. Germline V gives CDR1 SNHLY, CDR2 FYNNEI.

V usage is TRBV19 and J usage is TRBJ1-1; 8 nucleotides line up with TRBD1. There are 15 residues in the CDR3. Germline CDR1 and CDR2: LNHDA and SQIVND (reference sequence). The junction had 6 bases not matched to a gene; V was cut back by 5 bases and J by 1 base. CDR3 DNA sequence: TGTGCCAGTAGTGCTTCCGGGACAGGGAACACTGAAGCTTTCTTT. Encoded protein: CASSASGTGNTEAFF.